A selection of T cell receptor beta chains follows, all from one sample in a study of blood T cell repertoires in COVID-19. Libraries were prepared by immunoSEQ multiplex PCR; TCRdb keeps only in-frame clonotypes and omits some of them. Here the sample spans 200,000 to 250,000 clones, 75% to 90% being singletons. Sequenced: peripheral blood. All receptors derive from a woman between 65 and 79 years old with COVID-19, enrolled during active disease. Each CDR3 is given with its conserved first and last residue. The order of the fields is CDR3 DNA, CDR3 protein, clone size, D gene, J gene, V gene. A D gene is named only where the DNA matches it firmly. A clone size is listed for some rows: how often the clone was seen (once, few, many), or a class if it is expanded.

TGTGCCAGCAGTCGAGAAATTACCTACGAGCAGTACTTC | CASSREITYEQYF | . | . | TRBJ2-7 | TRBV12-3/TRBV12-4
TGTGCCAGCAGTGAACAGGGGCGTACCTACGAGCAGTACTTC | CASSEQGRTYEQYF | . | . | TRBJ2-7 | TRBV6-1
TGTGCCAGCAGCTTACCTGGACAGGGGACGGGTGAGCAGTTCTTC | CASSLPGQGTGEQFF | few | TRBD1 | TRBJ2-1 | TRBV7-3
TGTGCCAGCAACCAATACTCAGGGGGGTCCTACGAGCAGTACTTC | CASNQYSGGSYEQYF | . | . | TRBJ2-7 | TRBV28
TGTGCCAGCAGCCTTACAGGGGCCCACCTTCCCTACAATGAGCAGTTCTTC | CASSLTGAHLPYNEQFF | . | TRBD1 | TRBJ2-1 | TRBV5-8
TGTGCCAGCAGCTCCGGACAGGTCGGGGGTCTCTACACCTTC | CASSSGQVGGLYTF | . | TRBD1 | TRBJ1-2 | TRBV5-5
TGTGCCAGCAGTTCCGGAACAGGGAACCTAAACACTGAAGCTTTCTTT | CASSSGTGNLNTEAFF | . | . | TRBJ1-1 | TRBV6-5
TGTGCCAGCAGCTATGGACCGGCCGGGGGGGAGCAGTACTTC | CASSYGPAGGEQYF | . | TRBD2 | TRBJ2-7 | TRBV11-2
TGTGCCAGCAAGTCAGTACAAGAGACCCAGTACTTC | CASKSVQETQYF | . | . | TRBJ2-5 | TRBV28
TGTGCCAGCAGCTTACAGGGGAGCACTAGCACAGATACGCAGTATTTT | CASSLQGSTSTDTQYF | . | . | TRBJ2-3 | TRBV7-2
TGTGCCAGCAGTTACTTGGGACAGGGTATCAATACGCAGTATTTT | CASSYLGQGINTQYF | . | TRBD1 | TRBJ2-3 | TRBV6-6
TGTGCCAGCAGCCTCACAGGGAGTGAGACTGAAGCTTTCTTT | CASSLTGSETEAFF | . | . | TRBJ1-1 | TRBV7-8
TGCGCCAGCAGCAAAACAGGGGATCGGAATGGCTACACCTTC | CASSKTGDRNGYTF | . | TRBD1 | TRBJ1-2 | TRBV5-1
TGTGCCAGCAGCCTTGACAGGGCGCGTGGAAACACCATATATTTT | CASSLDRARGNTIYF | . | TRBD1 | TRBJ1-3 | TRBV5-4
TGTGCCAGCTCGTCCCGACAGGGCGGGATGAACACTGAAGCTTTCTTT | CASSSRQGGMNTEAFF | . | TRBD1 | TRBJ1-1 | TRBV18
TGCGCCAGCAGCCTACAGGCCTATAATTCACCCCTCCACTTT | CASSLQAYNSPLHF | few | . | TRBJ1-6 | TRBV4-1
TGCAGCGTTACTGGACAGGGACCCTACGAGCAGTACTTC | CSVTGQGPYEQYF | once | TRBD1 | TRBJ2-7 | TRBV29-1
TGTGCCAGCAGTTTATTTAAGGGGACGGGAAGCCGCGGGAGTAATGAGACCCAGTACTTC | CASSLFKGTGSRGSNETQYF | . | TRBD2 | TRBJ2-5 | TRBV27
TGCAGCGTTGGGGCGGGAGGAATCACCGGGGAGCTGTTTTTT | CSVGAGGITGELFF | . | TRBD2 | TRBJ2-2 | TRBV29-1
TGTGCCAGCAGCGCTAGCGGGAGAGGGGCCTACGAGCAGTACTTC | CASSASGRGAYEQYF | . | TRBD2 | TRBJ2-7 | TRBV9
TGTGCTAGTGACGCGGGACTGAACAATGAGCAGTTCTTC | CASDAGLNNEQFF | once | . | TRBJ2-1 | TRBV12-5
TGTGCCATCAACCCGGGACAGGTCAATGAGCAGTTCTTC | CAINPGQVNEQFF | once | TRBD1 | TRBJ2-1 | TRBV10-3
TGTGCCAGCAGCCCCCGGGAAGTCCTTACACTCTCAGCTTTCTTT | CASSPREVLTLSAFF | . | . | TRBJ1-1 | TRBV6-5
TGTGCCAGCAGCCACTGGGGGACAGGGGATGAAAAACTGTTTTTT | CASSHWGTGDEKLFF | . | TRBD1 | TRBJ1-4 | TRBV3-1/TRBV3-2
TGTGCCAGCAGCTCCTCGACAGGGACCTATGCCTATGGCTACACCTTC | CASSSSTGTYAYGYTF | few | TRBD1 | TRBJ1-2 | TRBV11-2
TGTGCCAGCAGCCAAGGAGTACTAGCGGGGACTTACAATGAGCAGTTCTTC | CASSQGVLAGTYNEQFF | . | TRBD2 | TRBJ2-1 | TRBV4-2
TGCGCCAGCAGCCCCGAGGACAATAAGAACACTGAAGCTTTCTTT | CASSPEDNKNTEAFF | . | . | TRBJ1-1 | TRBV5-1
TGTGCCAGCAGCTTTGGACAGGAGACCCAGTACTTC | CASSFGQETQYF | . | . | TRBJ2-5 | TRBV5-6
TGTGCCAGCAGCCCCCCGGGACAAAATAATTCACCCCTCCACTTT | CASSPPGQNNSPLHF | . | . | TRBJ1-6 | TRBV3-1/TRBV3-2
TGTGCCAGCAGTGTATCCTCGGAAGCTTTCTTT | CASSVSSEAFF | . | . | TRBJ1-1 | TRBV12-3/TRBV12-4
TGCAGTGCTAGTCTTGGACTCCTTAGCAATCAGCCCCAGCATTTT | CSASLGLLSNQPQHF | . | . | TRBJ1-5 | TRBV20-1
TGTGCCACCAGTGATTTTAAGGGCTCACGGGGATCCAATGAGCAGTTCTTC | CATSDFKGSRGSNEQFF | . | . | TRBJ2-1 | TRBV24-1